This record looks at one T cell receptor beta chain sequence and its context. This specimen comes from a study of T cell changes during pregnancy in multiple sclerosis. Only in-frame clones appear in the TCRdb table, and some are missing; sequencing was by immunoSEQ multiplex PCR. The profile covers approximately 50,000 clones, with about 90% appearing a single time and roughly 0.66% taken by the ten largest. Germline loops: CDR1 ENHRY, CDR2 SYGVKD. With 10 bases removed from V and 5 bases from J, the gap between germline ends came to 18 bases. The CDR3 is made up of 13 amino acids. This chain joins TRBV10-3 and TRBJ2-7, with D perhaps TRBD1 (6 bases). The sequences come from CD4+ T cells from peripheral blood mononuclear cells, collected after pregnancy. The sequence came from a female donor in good health, enrolled as a control in a pregnancy study. CDR3 coding DNA: TGTGCCACTGGGACAAGGCTTTGGGACGAGCAGTACTTC. It encodes CATGTRLWDEQYF.